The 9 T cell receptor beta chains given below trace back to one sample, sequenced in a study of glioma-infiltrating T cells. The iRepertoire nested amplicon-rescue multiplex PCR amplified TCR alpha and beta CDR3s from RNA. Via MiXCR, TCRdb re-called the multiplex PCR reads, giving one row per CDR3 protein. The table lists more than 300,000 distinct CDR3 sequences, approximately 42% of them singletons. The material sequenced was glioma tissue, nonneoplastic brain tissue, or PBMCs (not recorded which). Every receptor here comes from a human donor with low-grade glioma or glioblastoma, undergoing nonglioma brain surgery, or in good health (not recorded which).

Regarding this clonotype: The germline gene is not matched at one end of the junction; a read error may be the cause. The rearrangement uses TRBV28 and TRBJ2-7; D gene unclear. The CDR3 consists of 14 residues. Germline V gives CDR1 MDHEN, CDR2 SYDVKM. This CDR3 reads CAGSPLYSSYEQYF. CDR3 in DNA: TGTGCCGGCAGTCCCCTTTATTCCTCCTACGAGCAGTACTTC.

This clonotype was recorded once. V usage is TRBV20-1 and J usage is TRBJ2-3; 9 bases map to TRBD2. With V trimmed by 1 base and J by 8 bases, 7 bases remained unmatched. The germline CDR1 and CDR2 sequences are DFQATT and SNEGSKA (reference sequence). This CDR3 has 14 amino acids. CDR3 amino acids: CSARGPAGGLTQYF. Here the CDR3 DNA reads TGCAGTGCTAGAGGGCCAGCGGGAGGTCTTACGCAGTATTTT.

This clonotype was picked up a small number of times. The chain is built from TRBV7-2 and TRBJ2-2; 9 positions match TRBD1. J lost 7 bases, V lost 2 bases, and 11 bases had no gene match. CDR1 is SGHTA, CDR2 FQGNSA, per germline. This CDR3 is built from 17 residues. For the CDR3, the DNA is TGTGCCAGCAGCTTAACCTCCGGGACAGGGTGGCGCGGGGAGCTGTTTTTT. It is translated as CASSLTSGTGWRGELFF.

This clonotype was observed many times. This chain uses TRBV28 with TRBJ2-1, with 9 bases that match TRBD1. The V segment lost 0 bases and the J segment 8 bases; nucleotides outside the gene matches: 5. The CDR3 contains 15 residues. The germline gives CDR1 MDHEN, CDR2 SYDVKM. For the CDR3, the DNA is TGTGCCAGCAGTTTATGGACAGGGGGGACGGATGAGCAGTTCTTC. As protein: CASSLWTGGTDEQFF.

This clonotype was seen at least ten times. The CDR3 DNA is TGTGCCAGCAGTTTAAGATGGCTCCAAGAGACCCAGTACTTC. It encodes CASSLRWLQETQYF. The rearrangement uses TRBV28 and TRBJ2-5, with D unresolved. V lost 2 bases and J 1 base, leaving 8 bases between the germline ends. The CDR3 runs 14 residues. CDR1 and CDR2 from the germline V gene are MDHEN and SYDVKM.

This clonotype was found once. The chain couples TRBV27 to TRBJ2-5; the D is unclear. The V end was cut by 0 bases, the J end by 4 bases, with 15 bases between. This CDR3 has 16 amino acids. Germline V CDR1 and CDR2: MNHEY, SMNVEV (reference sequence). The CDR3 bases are TGTGCCAGCAGTTTATCGGTTGCATGGTTGACAGAGACCCAGTACTTC. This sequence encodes CASSLSVAWLTETQYF.

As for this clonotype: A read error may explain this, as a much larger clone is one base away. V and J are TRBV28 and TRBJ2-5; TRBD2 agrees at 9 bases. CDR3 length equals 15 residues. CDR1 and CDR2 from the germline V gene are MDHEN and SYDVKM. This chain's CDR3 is CAISRTSESQETQYF. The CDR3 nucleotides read TGTGCCATCAGTCGGACTAGCGAAAGCCAAGAGACCCAGTACTTC. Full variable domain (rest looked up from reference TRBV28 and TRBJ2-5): DVKVTQSSRYLVKRTGEKVFLECVQDMDHENMFWYRQDPGLGLRLIYFSYDVKMKEKGDIPEGYSVSREKKERFSLILESASTNQTSMYLCAISRTSESQETQYFGPGTRLLVL.

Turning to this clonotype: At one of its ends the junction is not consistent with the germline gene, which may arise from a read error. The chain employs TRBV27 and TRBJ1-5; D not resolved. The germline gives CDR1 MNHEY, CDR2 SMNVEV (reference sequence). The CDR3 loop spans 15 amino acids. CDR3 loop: CASSFGRQNNQAQHF. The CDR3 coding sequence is TGTGCCAGCAGTTTTGGTCGGCAGAATAATCAGGCCCAGCACTTT.

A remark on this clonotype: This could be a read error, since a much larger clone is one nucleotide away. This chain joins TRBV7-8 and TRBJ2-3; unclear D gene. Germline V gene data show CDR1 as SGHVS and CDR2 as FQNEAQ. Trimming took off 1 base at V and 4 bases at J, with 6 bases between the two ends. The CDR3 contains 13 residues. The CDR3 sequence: CASSLGWADTQYF. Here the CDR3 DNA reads TGTGCCAGCAGCTTAGGGTGGGCAGATACGCAGTATTTT. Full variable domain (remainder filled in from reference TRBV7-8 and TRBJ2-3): GAGVSQSPRYKVAKRGQDVALRCDPISGHVSLFWYQQALGQGPEFLTYFQNEAQLDKSGLPSDRFFAERPEGSVSTLKIQRTQQEDSAVYLCASSLGWADTQYFGPGTRLTVL.